Listed here are 7 T cell receptor beta chains from one sample, sequenced in a study of T-cell memory formation after mild COVID-19. A single record per CDR3 protein comes from TCRdb applying MiXCR to the 5' RACE reads. The table includes some 130,000 distinct CDR3 sequences, around a sixth detected once. Sequenced sample: PBMCs or a T cell subset sorted from them (not recorded which). The receptors were sampled from an adult woman who had mild COVID-19 (a few samples of this study predate the infection). Cell type and time point are not known.

This clonotype appeared once. V is TRBV11-2 and J is TRBJ2-7; TRBD2 agrees at 8 bases. The CDR3 runs 13 residues. The trim removed 5 bases at V and 12 bases at J, leaving 12 bases unmatched. Per the germline V gene, CDR1 is SGHAT and CDR2 is FQNNGV. The CDR3 DNA reads as TGTGCCAGCAGCGCCTATCTAGCGGGCCGGGGGTACTTC. Its protein product is CASSAYLAGRGYF.

This clonotype showed up just a few times. The chain carries TRBV6-2 or TRBV6-3 and TRBJ2-2; maybe TRBD2 (5 bases). The germline V and J ends were trimmed by 2 bases and 1 base, with 8 bases remaining between them. Per the germline V gene, CDR1 is MNHEY and CDR2 is SVGEGT. This CDR3 is built from 15 residues. The CDR3: CASSYLSGNTGELFF. CDR3 nucleotides: TGTGCCAGCAGTTACCTGAGCGGGAACACCGGGGAGCTGTTTTTT.

The chain has TRBV5-1 and TRBJ2-2, with D tentatively TRBD1 (5 bases). Trimming removed 0 bases from V and 4 bases from J, with 13 bases in between. CDR3 length equals 16 residues. Germline V gives CDR1 SGHRS, CDR2 YFSETQ. CDR3 amino acids: CASSLVAGSGTGELFF. The CDR3 DNA follows: TGCGCCAGCAGCTTGGTGGCAGGGTCAGGCACCGGGGAGCTGTTTTTT.

The chain recombines TRBV29-1 with TRBJ2-7; 10 bases map to TRBD1. Germline CDR1 reads SQVTM; CDR2 reads ANQGSEA. This CDR3 region has 14 residues. With 4 bases clipped from V and 7 bases from J, the junction kept 10 bases outside the gene matches. CDR3 sequence (DNA): TGCAGCGTTGTTGGTGGGGACAGGGGCAGTGAGCAGTACTTC. This sequence encodes CSVVGGDRGSEQYF.

This chain uses TRBV5-1 with TRBJ2-7; D is unclear. The germline V gene encodes CDR1 SGHRS and CDR2 YFSETQ. The CDR3 totals 13 residues. V was shortened by 2 bases and J by 1 base, with 7 bases between the two germline ends. DNA for the CDR3: TGCGCCAGCAGCTTCCAGGCGTCCTACGAGCAGTACTTC. Amino acids: CASSFQASYEQYF. The full variable domain, its missing parts supplied by reference TRBV5-1 and TRBJ2-7, is KAGVTQTPRYLIKTRGQQVTLSCSPISGHRSVSWYQQTPGQGLQFLFEYFSETQRNKGNFPGRFSGRQFSNSRSEMNVSTLELGDSALYLCASSFQASYEQYFGPGTRLTVT.

This clonotype has just a few counts. V gene TRBV29-1 combines with J gene TRBJ2-1; D might be TRBD1 or TRBD2, each matching 5 bases. The CDR3 covers 15 residues. CDR1 is SQVTM, CDR2 ANQGSEA, per germline. Trimming removed 7 bases from V and 9 bases from J, with 25 bases in between. CDR3 DNA: TGCAGCGCCCTGGGACGATGGGGATCTTTGGGTGAGCAGTTCTTC. Its protein is CSALGRWGSLGEQFF.

The J gene is TRBJ1-1, the V gene TRBV7-6; D unresolved. CDR1 is SGHVS and CDR2 is FNYEAQ in the germline V gene. The CDR3 loop spans 14 amino acids. The V and J ends lost 5 bases and 5 bases respectively, with 15 bases between them. Here the CDR3 reads CASSPRQDGTEAFF. CDR3 DNA sequence: TGTGCCAGCAGCCCCCGCCAGGACGGGACTGAAGCTTTCTTT.